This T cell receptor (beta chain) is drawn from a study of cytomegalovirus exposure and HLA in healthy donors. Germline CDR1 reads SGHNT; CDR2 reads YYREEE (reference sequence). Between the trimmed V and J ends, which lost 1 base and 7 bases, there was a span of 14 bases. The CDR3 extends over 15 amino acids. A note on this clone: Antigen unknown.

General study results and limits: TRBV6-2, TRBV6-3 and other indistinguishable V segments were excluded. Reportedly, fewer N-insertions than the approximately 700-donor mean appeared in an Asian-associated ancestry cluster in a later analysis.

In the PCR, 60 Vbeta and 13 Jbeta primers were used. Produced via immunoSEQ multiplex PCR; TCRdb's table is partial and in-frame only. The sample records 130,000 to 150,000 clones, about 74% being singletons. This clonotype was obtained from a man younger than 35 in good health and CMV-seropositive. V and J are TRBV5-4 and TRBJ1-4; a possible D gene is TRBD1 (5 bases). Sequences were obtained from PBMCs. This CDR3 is CASSLWGGIGEKLFF. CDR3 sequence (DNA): TGTGCCAGCAGCTTGTGGGGGGGTATCGGTGAAAAACTGTTTTTT.